This T cell receptor (beta chain) was profiled in a study of blood T cell repertoires in COVID-19. V shed 7 bases and J 0 bases; nucleotides not matched to a gene: 3. The CDR3 sequence is 14 residues long. Germline CDR1 and CDR2: LNHNV and YYDKDF (reference sequence). Only in-frame clones appear in the TCRdb table, and some are missing; sequencing was by immunoSEQ multiplex PCR. In the table there are just under 300,000 clones, around 90% of which are singletons. Sequenced: peripheral blood. The rearrangement uses TRBV15 and TRBJ2-1, with 7 nucleotides matching TRBD2. The clonotype comes from a man in his 70s with acute or convalescent COVID-19. CDR3 sequence: CATKRESSYNEQFF. The CDR3, as DNA: TGTGCCACCAAGCGGGAATCCTCCTACAATGAGCAGTTCTTC. Complete variable domain (other parts from reference TRBV15 and TRBJ2-1): DAMVIQNPRYQVTQFGKPVTLSCSQTLNHNVMYWYQQKSSQAPKLLFHYYDKDFNNEADTPDNFQSRRPNTSFCFLDIRSPGLGDTAMYLCATKRESSYNEQFFGPGTRLTVL.